This is a list of T cell receptor beta chains from one sample in a study of blood T cell repertoires in COVID-19. Assay used: immunoSEQ multiplex PCR; TCRdb lists only in-frame clones, some missing. The data hold some 49,000 clones, with 93% observed a single time. The sample consisted of peripheral blood. Receptors originate from a man aged 55 to 70 with COVID-19, enrolled during active disease. Each CDR3 is given with its conserved first and last residue.

CDR3aa	len	v_gene	j_gene
CASNPDSQGNTIYF	14	TRBV4-1	TRBJ1-3
CASSLTGSSTDTQYF	15	TRBV18	TRBJ2-3
CASSTGVSGNTIYF	14	TRBV6-6	TRBJ1-3
CASSSETAYSNQPQHF	16	TRBV6-5	TRBJ1-5
CASSEGNFFSGNTIYF	16	TRBV6-1	TRBJ1-3
CASSTNGDTEAFF	13	TRBV3-1/TRBV3-2	TRBJ1-1
CASSPGHVVDTGELFF	16	TRBV5-8	TRBJ2-2
CASGTGQPYEQYF	13	TRBV28	TRBJ2-7
CASSPVPGTEAFF	13	TRBV7-9	TRBJ1-1
CASSLRQPSMNTEAFF	16	TRBV7-2	TRBJ1-1
CASSSGQGVSGYTF	14	TRBV5-4	TRBJ1-2
CASSPPAHNEKLFF	14	TRBV18	TRBJ1-4
CASKSGSTSYNEQFF	15	TRBV18	TRBJ2-1
CASSRSGAGLLRGETQYF	18	TRBV27	TRBJ2-5
CASRQNRGYTGELFF	15	TRBV28	TRBJ2-2
CASSFPPGQGFYNEQFF	17	TRBV7-8	TRBJ2-1
CASVSQGLNQPQHF	14	TRBV28	TRBJ1-5
CASSLSGVGPPDTQYF	16	TRBV11-3	TRBJ2-3
CASSPFGGDEKLFF	14	TRBV5-1	TRBJ1-4
CASSQGRGFTDTQYF	15	TRBV3-1/TRBV3-2	TRBJ2-3
CASSSSIRQGISTDTQYF	18	TRBV5-6	TRBJ2-3
CASSVAGANTDTQYF	15	TRBV9	TRBJ2-3
CASSLGRASGFSTDTQYF	18	TRBV11-2	TRBJ2-3
CASREGGGDYGYTF	14	TRBV6-1	TRBJ1-2
CASSSPGPGSVKLFF	15	TRBV6-6	TRBJ1-4
CASSGGVHGYTF	12	TRBV10-2	TRBJ1-2
CASSLGQVSNQPQHF	15	TRBV28	TRBJ1-5
CASSATASNQPQHF	14	TRBV9	TRBJ1-5
CASSIRREPLLDEQFF	16	TRBV19	TRBJ2-1
CASSFPGTNTEAFF	14	TRBV5-5	TRBJ1-1
CASSYGRGNQPQHF	14	TRBV6-5	TRBJ1-5
CASSLRQGNEKLFF	14	TRBV5-1	TRBJ1-4
CASSQGQGDNSPLHF	15	TRBV5-1	TRBJ1-6
CASSQDEVNYGYTF	14	TRBV3-1/TRBV3-2	TRBJ1-2
CASSGGASGSLITDTQYF	18	TRBV2	TRBJ2-3
CAWSAIDRDLSGYTF	15	TRBV30	TRBJ1-2
CASSYEYGSGTEAFF	15	TRBV6-5	TRBJ1-1
CSASSTGFLFF	11	TRBV20-1	TRBJ1-4
CAWSGRRGAYEQYF	14	TRBV30	TRBJ2-7
CASSYGDRDGYTF	13	TRBV5-1	TRBJ1-2
CASSESAISTDTQYF	15	TRBV10-1	TRBJ2-3
CASSLRDRSTGELFF	15	TRBV5-4	TRBJ2-2
CASSQGTANQPQHF	14	TRBV4-1	TRBJ1-5
CASSISGRAYNEQFF	15	TRBV5-4	TRBJ2-1
CAGQGYQETQYF	12	TRBV2	TRBJ2-5
CASSQEAGTGRPDTQYF	17	TRBV4-3	TRBJ2-3
CASSIAYRREKLFF	14	TRBV19	TRBJ1-4
CASSSTGQGYTGELFF	16	TRBV7-9	TRBJ2-2
CASSLDSPGNTIYF	14	TRBV5-1	TRBJ1-3
CASSQGTNEKLFF	13	TRBV19	TRBJ1-4
CASTSDRGPDTQYF	14	TRBV21-1	TRBJ2-3
CASSPSGLAGGYTDTQYF	18	TRBV18	TRBJ2-3
CATGGGGTEAFF	12	TRBV24-1	TRBJ1-1
CASSLETGSSYEQYF	15	TRBV11-1	TRBJ2-7
CAISEGQGARTGELFF	16	TRBV10-3	TRBJ2-2
CASSPGYEQFF	11	TRBV5-1	TRBJ2-1
CASSYRTGGHYEQYF	15	TRBV6-2/TRBV6-3	TRBJ2-7
CASSMEGRVWLFF	13	TRBV19	TRBJ2-2